This T cell receptor (beta chain) originates from a study of T cell responses to AZD1222 COVID-19 vaccine. Sequencing used immunoSEQ multiplex PCR; TCRdb keeps in-frame clones, though not all of them. This table has some 120,000 clones, 87% appearing once. V trimming: 2 bases; J trimming: 6 bases; junction bases outside the gene matches: 10. Germline CDR1 MNHNS, CDR2 SASEGT. The CDR3 runs to 15 residues. The sample in question was peripheral blood, obtained on day 0 of AZD1222 vaccination. The sequence derives from an adult in good health. The chain has TRBV6-1 and TRBJ2-7, with 7 nucleotides matching TRBD1. This CDR3 is CASSERQGSDVEQYF. The CDR3 DNA is TGTGCCAGCAGTGAACGACAGGGTAGTGACGTCGAGCAGTACTTC.